This T cell receptor (beta chain) emerged from a study of neoadjuvant anti-PD-1 for oral cavity cancer. Trimming took 6 bases from V and 4 from J; bases not matched to a gene: 3. Germline V lookup: CDR1 MDHEN, CDR2 SYDVKM. The CDR3 is made up of 15 amino acids. TCRdb keeps only in-frame clones here, not all; method: immunoSEQ multiplex PCR. The table lists about 61,000 clones, more than 60% of them singletons. The patients had HPV-negative, locally advanced oral cavity squamous cell carcinoma. No culture or expansion preceded analysis of these blood cells. With respect to this clone: The antigen remains unidentified.

General study findings and limits: TCR analyses covered only a few patients per response group.

This TCR was recovered from a person aged 35-79 years with oral cavity squamous cell carcinoma. This material consisted of PBMCs, taken before nivolumab (anti-PD-1) treatment. This chain links TRBV28 with TRBJ1-6; 10 nucleotides agree with TRBD1. The CDR3 region has the DNA TGTGCCAGCAGGGGGGACAGGGGTTATAATTCACCCCTCCACTTT. Encoded protein: CASRGDRGYNSPLHF.